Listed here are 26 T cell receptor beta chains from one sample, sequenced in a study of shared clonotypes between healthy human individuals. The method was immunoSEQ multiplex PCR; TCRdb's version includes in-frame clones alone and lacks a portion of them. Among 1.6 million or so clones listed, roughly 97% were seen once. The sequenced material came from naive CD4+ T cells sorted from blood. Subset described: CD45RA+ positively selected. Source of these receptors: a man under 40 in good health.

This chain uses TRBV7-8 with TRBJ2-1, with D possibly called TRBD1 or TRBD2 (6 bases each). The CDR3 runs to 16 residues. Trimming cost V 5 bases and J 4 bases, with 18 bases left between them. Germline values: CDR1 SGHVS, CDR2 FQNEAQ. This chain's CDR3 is CASSPQPGGGYNEQFF. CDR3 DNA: TGTGCCAGCAGCCCCCAACCCGGAGGGGGATACAATGAGCAGTTCTTC.

In nucleotides, the CDR3 is TGTGCCAGCAGCCCGACGTTGCGGGGGATCTACGAGCAGTACTTC. Its translation: CASSPTLRGIYEQYF. V and J are TRBV11-2 and TRBJ2-7, with 7 bases that match TRBD2. Looked up from germline, CDR1 is SGHAT and CDR2 is FQNNGV. The CDR3 has 15 amino acids. The junction had 10 bases not matched to a gene; V was cut back by 5 bases and J by 3 bases. The full variable domain, its missing parts supplied by reference TRBV11-2 and TRBJ2-7, is EAGVAQSPRYKIIEKRQSVAFWCNPISGHATLYWYQQILGQGPKLLIQFQNNGVVDDSQLPKDRFSAERLKGVDSTLKIQPAKLEDSAVYLCASSPTLRGIYEQYFGPGTRLTVT.

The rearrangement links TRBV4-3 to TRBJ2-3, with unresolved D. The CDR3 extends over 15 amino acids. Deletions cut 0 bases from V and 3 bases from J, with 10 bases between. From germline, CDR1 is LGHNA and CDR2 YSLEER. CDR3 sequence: CASSQDGAPTDTQYF. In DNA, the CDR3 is TGCGCCAGCAGCCAAGATGGCGCACCGACAGATACGCAGTATTTT.

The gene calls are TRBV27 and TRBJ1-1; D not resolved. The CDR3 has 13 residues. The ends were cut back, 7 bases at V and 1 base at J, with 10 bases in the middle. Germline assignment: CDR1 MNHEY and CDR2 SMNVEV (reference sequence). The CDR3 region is CASTAGTNTEAFF. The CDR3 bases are TGTGCCAGCACGGCAGGTACGAACACTGAAGCTTTCTTT.

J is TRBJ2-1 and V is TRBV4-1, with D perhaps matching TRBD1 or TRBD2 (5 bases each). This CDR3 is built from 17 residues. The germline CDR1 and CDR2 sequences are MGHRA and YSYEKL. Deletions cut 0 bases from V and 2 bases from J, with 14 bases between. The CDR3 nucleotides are TGCGCCAGCAGCCAAGATGTTCAGGGACGGGCCTACAATGAGCAGTTCTTC. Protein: CASSQDVQGRAYNEQFF.

The CDR3 DNA sequence: TGTGCCAGCAGCCACTGGGGGCGGGAGGTGAACACCGGGGAGCTGTTTTTT. Encoded protein: CASSHWGREVNTGELFF. The J gene is TRBJ2-2, the V gene TRBV5-4, with 8 bases aligning to TRBD2. The CDR3 is 17 amino acids. CDR1 and CDR2 from the germline V gene are SGHNT and YYREEE (reference sequence). V shed 4 bases and J 1 base; nucleotides not matched to a gene: 9.

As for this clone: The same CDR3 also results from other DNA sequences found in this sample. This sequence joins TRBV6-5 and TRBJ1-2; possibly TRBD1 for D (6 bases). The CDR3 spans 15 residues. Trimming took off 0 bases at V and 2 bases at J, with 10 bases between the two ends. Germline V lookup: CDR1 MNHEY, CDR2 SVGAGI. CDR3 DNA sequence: TGTGCCAGCAGTTACTCCCGGACAGCAAACTATGGCTACACCTTC. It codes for CASSYSRTANYGYTF.

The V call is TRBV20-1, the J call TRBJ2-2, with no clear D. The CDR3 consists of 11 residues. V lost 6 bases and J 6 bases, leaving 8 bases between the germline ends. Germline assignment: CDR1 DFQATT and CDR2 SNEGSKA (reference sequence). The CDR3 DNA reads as TGCAGTGCAAGGTTCGCCGGGGAGCTGTTTTTT. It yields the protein CSARFAGELFF.

CDR3 coding DNA: TGCGCCAGCAGCTTGGCCAATTGGGCAGCGCCAGGGAGCTATGGCTACACCTTC. Protein sequence: CASSLANWAAPGSYGYTF. This sequence joins TRBV5-1 and TRBJ1-2; D is perhaps TRBD1 (5 bases). The CDR3 loop spans 18 amino acids. Germline-derived CDR1 and CDR2 are SGHRS and YFSETQ. The V and J ends lost 0 bases and 4 bases respectively, with 22 bases between them.

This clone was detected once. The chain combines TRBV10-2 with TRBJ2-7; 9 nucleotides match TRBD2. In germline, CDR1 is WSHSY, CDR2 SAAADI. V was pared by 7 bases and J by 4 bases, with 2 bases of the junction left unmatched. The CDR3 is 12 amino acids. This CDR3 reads CASKGLAYEQYF. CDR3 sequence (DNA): TGCGCCAGCAAGGGACTAGCTTACGAGCAGTACTTC.

The CDR3 nucleotides read TGTGCCAGTAGACTCGAGGGACAGGGATACTATGGCTACACCTTC. Amino acid sequence: CASRLEGQGYYGYTF. This sequence joins TRBV19 and TRBJ1-2; 9 bases align to TRBD1. The germline V gene has CDR1 LNHDA and CDR2 SQIVND (reference sequence). The CDR3 loop spans 15 amino acids. V was clipped by 6 bases and J by 3 bases; unmatched bases: 8.

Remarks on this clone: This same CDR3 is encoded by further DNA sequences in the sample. CDR3 bases: TGCGCCAGCAGCGAGACAGGGGGTGATACGCAGTATTTT. Encoded protein: CASSETGGDTQYF. V and J are TRBV5-1 and TRBJ2-3; TRBD1 agrees at 9 bases. The CDR3 covers 13 residues. V gave up 4 bases and J gave up 6 bases; unmatched junction bases: 3. The V gene's germline CDR1 is SGHRS and CDR2 YFSETQ.

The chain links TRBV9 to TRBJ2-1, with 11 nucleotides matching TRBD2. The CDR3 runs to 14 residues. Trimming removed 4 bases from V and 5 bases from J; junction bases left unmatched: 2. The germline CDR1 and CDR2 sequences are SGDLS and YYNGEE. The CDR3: CASSHSGGDNEQFF. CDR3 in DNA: TGTGCCAGCAGCCATAGCGGGGGGGACAATGAGCAGTTCTTC. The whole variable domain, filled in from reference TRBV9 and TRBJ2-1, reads DSGVTQTPKHLITATGQRVTLRCSPRSGDLSVYWYQQSLDQGLQFLIQYYNGEERAKGNILERFSAQQFPDLHSELNLSSLELGDSALYFCASSHSGGDNEQFFGPGTRLTVL.

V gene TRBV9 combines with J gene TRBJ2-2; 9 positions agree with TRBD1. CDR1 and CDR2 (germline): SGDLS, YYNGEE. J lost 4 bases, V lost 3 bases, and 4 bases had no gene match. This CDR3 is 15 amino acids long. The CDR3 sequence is CASSAGTGLTGELFF. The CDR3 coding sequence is TGTGCCAGCAGCGCCGGGACAGGGCTCACCGGGGAGCTGTTTTTT.

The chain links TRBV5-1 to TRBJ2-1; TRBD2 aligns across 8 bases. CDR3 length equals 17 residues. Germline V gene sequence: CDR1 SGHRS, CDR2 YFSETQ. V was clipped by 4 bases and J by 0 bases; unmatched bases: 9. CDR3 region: CASSHSGGISSYNEQFF. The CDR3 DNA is TGCGCCAGCAGCCACAGCGGGGGAATAAGCTCCTACAATGAGCAGTTCTTC.

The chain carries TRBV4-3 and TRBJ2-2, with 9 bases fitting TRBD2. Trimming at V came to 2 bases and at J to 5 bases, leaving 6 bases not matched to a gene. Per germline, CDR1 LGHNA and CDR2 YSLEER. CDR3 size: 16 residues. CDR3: CASSQTTSGLTGELFF. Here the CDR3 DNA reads TGCGCCAGCAGCCAAACAACTAGCGGGCTTACCGGGGAGCTGTTTTTT.

CDR3 residues: CASTIPHREAEAFF. CDR3 sequence (DNA): TGTGCCAGCACCATCCCCCACAGGGAGGCTGAAGCTTTCTTT. The V and J genes are TRBV7-2 and TRBJ1-1; possibly TRBD1 for D (6 bases). V shed 7 bases and J shed 6 bases, with 18 bases lying between them. CDR3 length: 14 amino acids. Germline CDR1 is SGHTA and CDR2 is FQGNSA.

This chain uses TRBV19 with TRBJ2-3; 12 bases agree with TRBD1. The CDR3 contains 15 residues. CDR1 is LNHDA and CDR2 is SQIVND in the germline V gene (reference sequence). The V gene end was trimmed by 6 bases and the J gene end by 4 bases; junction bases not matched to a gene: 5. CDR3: CASSIGTGGADTQYF. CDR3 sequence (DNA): TGTGCCAGTAGCATCGGGACAGGGGGCGCAGATACGCAGTATTTT. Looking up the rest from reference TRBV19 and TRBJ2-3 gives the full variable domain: DGGITQSPKYLFRKEGQNVTLSCEQNLNHDAMYWYRQDPGQGLRLIYYSQIVNDFQKGDIAEGYSVSREKKESFPLTVTSAQKNPTAFYLCASSIGTGGADTQYFGPGTRLTVL.

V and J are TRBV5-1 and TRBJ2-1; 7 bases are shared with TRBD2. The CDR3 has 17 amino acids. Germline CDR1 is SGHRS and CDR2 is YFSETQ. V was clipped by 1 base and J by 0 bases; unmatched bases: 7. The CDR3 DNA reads TGCGCCAGCAGCTTGCGGGGGGTAGGGAGCTCCTACAATGAGCAGTTCTTC. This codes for CASSLRGVGSSYNEQFF.

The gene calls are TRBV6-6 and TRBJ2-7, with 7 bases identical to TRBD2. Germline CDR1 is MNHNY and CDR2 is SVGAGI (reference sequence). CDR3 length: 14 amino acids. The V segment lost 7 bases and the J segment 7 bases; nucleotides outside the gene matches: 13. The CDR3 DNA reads TGTGCCAGCAAAACGGGAGGCGGAGTTCGGGAGCAGTACTTC. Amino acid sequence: CASKTGGGVREQYF.

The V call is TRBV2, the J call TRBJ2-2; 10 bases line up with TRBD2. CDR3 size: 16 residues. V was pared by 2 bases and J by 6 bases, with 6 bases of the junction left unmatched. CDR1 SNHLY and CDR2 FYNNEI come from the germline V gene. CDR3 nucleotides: TGTGCCAGCAGTGAATTAAGCGGGAGGGCCGCCGGGGAGCTGTTTTTT. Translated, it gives CASSELSGRAAGELFF.

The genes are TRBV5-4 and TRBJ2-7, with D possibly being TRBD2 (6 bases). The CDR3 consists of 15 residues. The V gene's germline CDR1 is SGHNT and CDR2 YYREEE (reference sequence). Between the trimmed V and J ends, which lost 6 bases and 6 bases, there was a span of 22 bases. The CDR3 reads CASTHSGRTLGEQYF. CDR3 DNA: TGTGCCAGCACACATAGCGGACGTACCTTGGGCGAGCAGTACTTC.

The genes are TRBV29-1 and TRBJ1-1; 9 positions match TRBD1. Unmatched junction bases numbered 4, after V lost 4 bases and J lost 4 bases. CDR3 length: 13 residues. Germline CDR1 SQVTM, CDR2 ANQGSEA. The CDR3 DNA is TGCAGCGTTGGTCCGGACAGGGGCACTGAAGCTTTCTTT. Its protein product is CSVGPDRGTEAFF.

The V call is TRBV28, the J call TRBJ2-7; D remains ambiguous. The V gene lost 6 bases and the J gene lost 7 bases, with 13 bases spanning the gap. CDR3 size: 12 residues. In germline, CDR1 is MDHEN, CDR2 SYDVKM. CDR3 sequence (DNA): TGTGCCAGCAGCCCATCATTGCGGGAGCAGTACTTC. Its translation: CASSPSLREQYF.

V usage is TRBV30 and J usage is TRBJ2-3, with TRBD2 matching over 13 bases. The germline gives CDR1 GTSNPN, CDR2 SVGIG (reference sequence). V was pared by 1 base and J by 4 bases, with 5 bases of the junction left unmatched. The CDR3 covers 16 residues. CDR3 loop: CAWSAGLAGASDTQYF. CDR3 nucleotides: TGTGCCTGGAGTGCCGGACTAGCGGGAGCTTCAGATACGCAGTATTTT. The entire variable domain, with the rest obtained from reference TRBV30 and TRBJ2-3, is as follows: SQTIHQWPATLVQPVGSPLSLECTVEGTSNPNLYWYRQAAGRGLQLLFYSVGIGQISSEVPQNLSASRPQDRQFILSSKKLLLSDSGFYLCAWSAGLAGASDTQYFGPGTRLTVL.

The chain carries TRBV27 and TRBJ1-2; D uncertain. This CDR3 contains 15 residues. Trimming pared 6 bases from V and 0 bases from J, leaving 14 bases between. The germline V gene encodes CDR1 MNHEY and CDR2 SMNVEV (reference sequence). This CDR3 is CASRPISVANYGYTF. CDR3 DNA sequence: TGTGCCAGCAGGCCGATATCGGTAGCTAACTATGGCTACACCTTC.